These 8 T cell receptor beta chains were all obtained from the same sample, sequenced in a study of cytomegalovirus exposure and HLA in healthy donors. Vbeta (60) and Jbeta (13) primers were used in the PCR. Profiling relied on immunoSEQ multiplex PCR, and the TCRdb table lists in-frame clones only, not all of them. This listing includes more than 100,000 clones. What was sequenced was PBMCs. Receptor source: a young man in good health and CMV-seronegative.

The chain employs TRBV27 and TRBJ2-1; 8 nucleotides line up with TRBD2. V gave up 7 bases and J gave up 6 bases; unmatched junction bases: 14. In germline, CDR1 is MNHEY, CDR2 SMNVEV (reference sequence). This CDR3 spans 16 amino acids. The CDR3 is CASTRLGGVSPNEQFF. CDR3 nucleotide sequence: TGTGCCAGCACCCGCCTCGGGGGGGTCTCCCCCAATGAGCAGTTCTTC.

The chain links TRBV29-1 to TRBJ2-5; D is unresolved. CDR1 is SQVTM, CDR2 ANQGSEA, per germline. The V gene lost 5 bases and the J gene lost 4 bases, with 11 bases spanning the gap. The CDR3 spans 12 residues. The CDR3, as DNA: TGCAGCGTTCGTCCATCGGGAGAGACCCAGTACTTC. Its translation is CSVRPSGETQYF. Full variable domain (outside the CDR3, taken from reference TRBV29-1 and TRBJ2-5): SAVISQKPSRDICQRGTSLTIQCQVDSQVTMMFWYRQQPGQSLTLIATANQGSEATYESGFVIDKFPISRPNLTFSTLTVSNMSPEDSSIYLCSVRPSGETQYFGPGTRLLVL.

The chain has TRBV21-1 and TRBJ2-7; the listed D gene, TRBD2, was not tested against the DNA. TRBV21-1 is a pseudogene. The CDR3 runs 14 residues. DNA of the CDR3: TGTGCCAGATGGGAAGAGGGCGGTGAGGACGAGCAGTACTTC. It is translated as CARWEEGGEDEQYF.

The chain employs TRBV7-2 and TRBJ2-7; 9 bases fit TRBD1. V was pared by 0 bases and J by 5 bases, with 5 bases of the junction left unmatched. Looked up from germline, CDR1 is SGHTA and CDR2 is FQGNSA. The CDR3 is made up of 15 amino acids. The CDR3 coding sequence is TGTGCCAGCAGCTTAGCGGGACAGGGCCGGAACGAGCAGTACTTC. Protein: CASSLAGQGRNEQYF.

The CDR3 reads CAISGNFAAATNEKLFF. CDR3 nucleotides: TGTGCCATCAGTGGGAATTTCGCGGCTGCAACTAATGAAAAACTGTTTTTT. The V and J genes are TRBV10-3 and TRBJ1-4; D is unclear. The germline CDR1 and CDR2 sequences are ENHRY and SYGVKD. This CDR3 has 17 amino acids. V lost 4 bases and J lost 0, with 15 bases in between.

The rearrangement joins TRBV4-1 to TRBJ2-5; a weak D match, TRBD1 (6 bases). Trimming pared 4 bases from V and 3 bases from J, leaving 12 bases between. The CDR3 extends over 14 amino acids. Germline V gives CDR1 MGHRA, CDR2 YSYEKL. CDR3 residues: CASSRETGEETQYF. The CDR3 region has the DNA TGCGCCAGCAGCCGAGAGACAGGAGAAGAGACCCAGTACTTC.

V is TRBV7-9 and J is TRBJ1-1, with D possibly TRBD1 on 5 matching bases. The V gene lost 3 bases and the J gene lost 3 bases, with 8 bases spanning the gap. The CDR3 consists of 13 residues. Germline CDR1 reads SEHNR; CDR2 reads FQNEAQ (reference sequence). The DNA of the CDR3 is TGTGCCAGCAGCTTGACAGAGTACACTGAAGCTTTCTTT. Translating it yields CASSLTEYTEAFF.

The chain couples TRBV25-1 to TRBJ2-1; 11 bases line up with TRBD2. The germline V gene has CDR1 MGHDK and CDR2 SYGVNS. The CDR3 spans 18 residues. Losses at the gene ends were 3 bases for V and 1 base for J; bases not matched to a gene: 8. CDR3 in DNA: TGTGCCAGCAGTGATGTCGGGACTAGCGGCCCGTCCTACAATGAGCAGTTCTTC. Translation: CASSDVGTSGPSYNEQFF.